The rows below give T cell receptor beta chains drawn from one sample of a study of T cell responses to AZD1222 COVID-19 vaccine. Generated by immunoSEQ multiplex PCR, the TCRdb table keeps only in-frame clones and is missing some. The profile covers about 94,000 clones, with around 84% appearing a single time and 4.5% taken by the ten largest. Sample: peripheral blood, taken 28 days after the second AZD1222 dose. Receptors originate from an adult who received the AZD1222 COVID-19 vaccine. The CDR3 runs from the conserved cysteine through the conserved F or W. D genes are given only for firm matches. A row's size may be missing; if present it is once, few, many or a size class.

V gene	clone size	D gene	J gene	CDR3 DNA	CDR3 protein
TRBV20-1	NA	TRBD2	TRBJ2-1	TGCAGTGCTGGACCGGGACTAGAGCAGTTCTTC	CSAGPGLEQFF
TRBV15	NA	NA	TRBJ2-1	TGTGCCACCGAGACGGGACTCAGCTCCTACAATGAGCAGTTCTTC	CATETGLSSYNEQFF
TRBV3-1/TRBV3-2	NA	TRBD1	TRBJ1-2	TGTGCCAGCAGCCAAGATGGGGCAGGGGGCGTTTGGTATGGCTACACCTTC	CASSQDGAGGVWYGYTF
TRBV15	NA	NA	TRBJ1-2	TGTGCCACCAGCAACGAGAGTCTGACCTATGGCTACACCTTC	CATSNESLTYGYTF
TRBV11-2	NA	TRBD1	TRBJ1-5	TGTGCCAGCAGCCCCAGGGGGGATCAGCCCCAGCATTTT	CASSPRGDQPQHF
TRBV11-2	NA	NA	TRBJ2-1	TGTGCCAGCAGCTTCTGGACTACCGTATCCTACAATGAGCAGTTCTTC	CASSFWTTVSYNEQFF
TRBV7-8	NA	TRBD2	TRBJ2-5	TGTGCCAGCAGCCCCCGGGTGGGGACTAGCGGGGGAGAGACCCAGTACTTC	CASSPRVGTSGGETQYF
TRBV4-2	NA	NA	TRBJ2-3	TGTGCCAGCAGCCAAGATTTACTACCACACCGCACAGATACGCAGTATTTT	CASSQDLLPHRTDTQYF
TRBV12-3/TRBV12-4	NA	NA	TRBJ2-5	TGTGCCAGCAGTTCCGACAGCAGAGAGACCCGGTACTTC	CASSSDSRETRYF
TRBV3-1/TRBV3-2	NA	TRBD2	TRBJ2-7	TGTGCCAGCAGTCTAGGACTAGCGGGGGTTGAGCAGTACTTC	CASSLGLAGVEQYF
TRBV6-2/TRBV6-3	NA	NA	TRBJ1-5	TGTGCCAGCAGCGCGGTAAGGCACCTCAGCAATCAGCCCCAGCATTTT	CASSAVRHLSNQPQHF
TRBV7-2	NA	NA	TRBJ1-6	TGTGCCAGCAGCTTTAGGGGAGGGAATTCACCCCTCCACTTT	CASSFRGGNSPLHF
TRBV18	few	TRBD2	TRBJ2-5	TGTGCCAGCTCACCCCGGACTAGCGTACTAAGAGGTGGTCAAGAGACCCAGTACTTC	CASSPRTSVLRGGQETQYF
TRBV5-6	NA	NA	TRBJ2-1	TGTGCCAGCAGCTTGTCCCCAGGGGTTCTTTACAATGAGCAGTTCTTC	CASSLSPGVLYNEQFF
TRBV7-9	NA	NA	TRBJ1-1	TGTGCCAGCAGCTTAGTCCAACAGGTCGCTTTCTTT	CASSLVQQVAFF
TRBV7-2	NA	NA	TRBJ1-2	TGTGCCAGCAGCTTAGCGGTTAACTATGGCTACACCTTC	CASSLAVNYGYTF
TRBV19	once	TRBD2	TRBJ2-7	TGTGCCAGTAAGTTGACTAGCGGGAGAAACGAGCAGTACTTC	CASKLTSGRNEQYF
TRBV5-5	NA	NA	TRBJ1-4	TGTGCCAGCAGCCAAGGGTCCGTCGCAACTAATGAAAAACTGTTTTTT	CASSQGSVATNEKLFF
TRBV6-6	NA	NA	TRBJ1-5	TGTGCCAGCAGCCGACCTTCGACGGGGAATCAGCCCCAGCATTTT	CASSRPSTGNQPQHF
TRBV4-3	NA	NA	TRBJ1-5	TGCGCCAGCAGCCAAGATTTCAGTTCCCAGCCCCAGCATTTT	CASSQDFSSQPQHF
TRBV6-5	NA	TRBD1	TRBJ2-7	TGTGCCAGCCGGGACAGGGTCTACGAGCAGTACTTC	CASRDRVYEQYF
TRBV19	NA	NA	TRBJ1-2	TGTGCCAGTAGTTGGTCACATGGCTACACCTTC	CASSWSHGYTF
TRBV14	NA	NA	TRBJ2-5	TGTGCCAGCAGCCAAGTAGGACCTTCAGAGACCCAGTACTTC	CASSQVGPSETQYF
TRBV6-2/TRBV6-3	NA	NA	TRBJ1-6	TGTGCCAGCAGTCCCCCATGGAATTCACCCCTCCACTTT	CASSPPWNSPLHF
TRBV5-1	NA	TRBD1	TRBJ1-2	TGCGCCAGCAGCTCGGGACAGACAGTAACCTTC	CASSSGQTVTF
TRBV6-1	NA	NA	TRBJ1-6	TGTGCCAGCAGTGAAGCGGTCAGTTCACCCCTCCACTTT	CASSEAVSSPLHF
TRBV24-1	NA	TRBD2	TRBJ2-2	TGTGCCACCAGTGATTCGGGCGCGGGGGCCGGGGAGCTGTTTTTT	CATSDSGAGAGELFF
TRBV6-5	NA	NA	TRBJ2-7	TGTGCCAGCAGTTACGGGGGTTTGGACTACGAGCAGTACTTC	CASSYGGLDYEQYF
TRBV9	NA	NA	TRBJ2-1	TGTGCCAGCAGCGAGCTCGGGGGCGGGAGTTCCTACAATGAGCAGTTCTTC	CASSELGGGSSYNEQFF
TRBV21-1	NA	NA	TRBJ1-2	TGTGCCAGCAGCCCCCCGGACAGGGTTTCTTATGGCTACACCTTC	CASSPPDRVSYGYTF
TRBV5-8	NA	NA	TRBJ2-7	TGTGCCGGAGGGCAGGCCGGCTCCTACGAGCAGTACTTC	CAGGQAGSYEQYF
TRBV29-1	NA	TRBD2	TRBJ2-1	TGCAGCATAATAGCGGGAGGGCCGGGGGATGAGCAGTTCTTC	CSIIAGGPGDEQFF
TRBV6-1	NA	TRBD1	TRBJ1-6	TGTGCCAGCAGTGAAGCAAAGCGCAGGGGGCATTCACCCCTCCACTTT	CASSEAKRRGHSPLHF
TRBV24-1	NA	TRBD1	TRBJ1-5	TGTGCCACCAGTGACAGGACAGGGGGGATATCAGCCCCCCAGCATTTT	CATSDRTGGISAPQHF
TRBV12-3/TRBV12-4	NA	NA	TRBJ1-2	TGTGCCAGCAGTTTAGGAGGGGTTCGGAGCTACACCTTC	CASSLGGVRSYTF
TRBV10-1	NA	TRBD2	TRBJ2-2	TGCGCCAGCTCCGAAAGCGGGGACTACACCGGGGAGCTGTTTTTT	CASSESGDYTGELFF
TRBV29-1	few	NA	TRBJ1-1	TGCAGCGGCCGATTCCACACTGAAGCTTTCTTT	CSGRFHTEAFF
TRBV19	NA	NA	TRBJ2-5	TGTGCCAGTAGTATAGCTTCTACGGAGACCCAGTACTTC	CASSIASTETQYF
TRBV19	NA	NA	TRBJ2-3	TGTGCCAGTAGTGTGGGGGGTTCTAGCACAGATACGCAGTATTTT	CASSVGGSSTDTQYF
TRBV3-1/TRBV3-2	NA	NA	TRBJ1-6	TGTGCCAGCAGCCTCCTGGACACAAAGTATTCACCCCTCCACTTT	CASSLLDTKYSPLHF
TRBV18	NA	NA	TRBJ2-1	TGTGCCAGCACCAGCAACAGGGACAAGCAGTTCTTC	CASTSNRDKQFF
TRBV4-2	once	NA	TRBJ2-3	TGTGCCAGCAGCCAAGTTTCCCTTGCAGATACGCAGTATTTT	CASSQVSLADTQYF
TRBV11-3	NA	NA	TRBJ2-2	TGTGCCAGCAGCTTAGAAGGCGGGGGCCCGAACACCGGGGAGCTGTTTTTT	CASSLEGGGPNTGELFF
TRBV6-1	NA	NA	TRBJ2-2	TGTGCCAGCAGTGAAGGCTGGGGAACGAACACCGGGGAGCTGTTTTTT	CASSEGWGTNTGELFF
TRBV12-3/TRBV12-4	NA	TRBD1	TRBJ2-7	TGTGCCAGCAGTTCTACCGGACAGGATCAGTACTTC	CASSSTGQDQYF
TRBV19	NA	NA	TRBJ2-7	TGTGCCAGTAGTATTTCAGTTCAACCCTACGAGCAGTACTTC	CASSISVQPYEQYF
TRBV25-1	NA	TRBD1	TRBJ1-2	TGTGCCAGCAGGGGCGTCGGACAGGTCTATGGCTACACCTTC	CASRGVGQVYGYTF
TRBV5-5	NA	NA	TRBJ2-7	TGTGCCAGCAGCCCAGGGGGGGCCTACGAGCAGTACTTC	CASSPGGAYEQYF
TRBV27	NA	TRBD2	TRBJ2-3	TGTGCCAGCAGTTTGTCGACTAGCGGGATAGATACGCAGTATTTT	CASSLSTSGIDTQYF
TRBV5-1	few	NA	TRBJ2-7	TGCGCCAGCAGCCCTACGTCGTCCTACGAGCAGTACTTC	CASSPTSSYEQYF
TRBV5-1	NA	NA	TRBJ1-5	TGCTTCCGGACGGGGGCGCGGAATCAGCCCCAGCATTTT	CFRTGARNQPQHF
TRBV27	NA	NA	TRBJ1-1	TGTGCCAGCAAGTCCTTTGCGGGCGGGACTGAAGCTTTCTTT	CASKSFAGGTEAFF
TRBV3-1/TRBV3-2	NA	TRBD1	TRBJ1-2	TGTGCCAGCAGCCAGGGGGACAGGGCCCCGCTGAACTATGGCTACACCTTC	CASSQGDRAPLNYGYTF